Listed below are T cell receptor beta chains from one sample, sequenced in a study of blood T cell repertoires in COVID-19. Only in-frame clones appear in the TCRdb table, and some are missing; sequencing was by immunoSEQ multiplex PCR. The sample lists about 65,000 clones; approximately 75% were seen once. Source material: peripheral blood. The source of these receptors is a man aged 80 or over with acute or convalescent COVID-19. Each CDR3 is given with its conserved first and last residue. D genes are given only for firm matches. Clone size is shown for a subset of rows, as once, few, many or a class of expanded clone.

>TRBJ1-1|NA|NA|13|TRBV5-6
CASSDSRNTEAFF
TGTGCCAGCAGCGACTCCCGAAACACTGAAGCTTTCTTT
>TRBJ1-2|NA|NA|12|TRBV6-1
CASSEFYGGHTF
TGTGCCAGCAGTGAATTTTATGGAGGTCACACCTTC
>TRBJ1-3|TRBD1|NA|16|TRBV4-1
CASSLQRTGAGNTIYF
TGCGCCAGCAGCCTACAACGGACAGGGGCTGGAAACACCATATATTTT
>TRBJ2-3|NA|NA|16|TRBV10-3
CAISELGDSSTDTQYF
TGTGCCATCAGTGAGTTGGGGGACTCTAGCACAGATACGCAGTATTTT
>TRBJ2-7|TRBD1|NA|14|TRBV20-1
CSASIGPGGWEQYF
TGCAGTGCTAGTATTGGGCCAGGGGGCTGGGAGCAGTACTTC
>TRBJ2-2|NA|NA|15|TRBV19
CASNGRRELNGELFF
TGTGCCAGTAACGGAAGGAGGGAGTTGAATGGGGAGCTGTTTTTT
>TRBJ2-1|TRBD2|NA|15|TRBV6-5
CASGAVAGARGEQFF
TGTGCCAGCGGAGCAGTAGCGGGGGCCCGGGGTGAGCAGTTCTTC
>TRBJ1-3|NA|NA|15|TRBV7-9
CASSLGAHSGNTIYF
TGTGCCAGCAGCTTAGGGGCCCACTCTGGAAACACCATATATTTT
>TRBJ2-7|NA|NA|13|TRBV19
CASSIADSYEQYF
TGTGCCAGTAGTATAGCAGACTCCTACGAGCAGTACTTC
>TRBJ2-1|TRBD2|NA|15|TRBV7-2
CASSLAGLTYNEQFF
TGTGCCAGCAGCTTAGCGGGACTAACTTACAATGAGCAGTTCTTC
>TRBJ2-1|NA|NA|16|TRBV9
CASSVDPGYSYNEQFF
TGTGCCAGCAGCGTAGATCCAGGGTATTCCTACAATGAGCAGTTCTTC
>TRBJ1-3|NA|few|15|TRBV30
CAWSPDSVSGNTIYF
TGTGCCTGGAGTCCTGACAGCGTCTCTGGAAACACCATATATTTT
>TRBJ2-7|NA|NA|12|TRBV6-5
CASSWGPGKQYF
TGTGCCAGCAGTTGGGGCCCTGGTAAGCAGTACTTC
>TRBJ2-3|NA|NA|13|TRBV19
CATRQEGTDTQYF
TGTGCCACTAGGCAGGAGGGCACAGATACGCAGTATTTT
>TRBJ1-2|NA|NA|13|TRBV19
CASSIDSSMGYTF
TGTGCCAGTAGCATTGACAGCTCTATGGGCTACACCTTC
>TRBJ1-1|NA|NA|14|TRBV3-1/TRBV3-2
CASSLQGPIDEAFF
TGTGCCAGCAGCCTACAGGGTCCGATAGATGAAGCTTTCTTT
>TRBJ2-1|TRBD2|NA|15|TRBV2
CATALYGGGRNEQFF
TGTGCCACCGCCCTGTATGGCGGGGGACGCAATGAGCAGTTCTTC
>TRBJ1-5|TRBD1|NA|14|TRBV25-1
CASSEPGQGQPQHF
TGTGCCAGCAGTGAACCGGGACAGGGCCAGCCCCAGCATTTT
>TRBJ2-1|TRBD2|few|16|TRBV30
CAWSRITSGARNEQFF
TGTGCCTGGAGTCGCATTACTAGCGGGGCAAGGAATGAGCAGTTCTTC
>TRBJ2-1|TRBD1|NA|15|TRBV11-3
CASSLGPGQGKGQFF
TGTGCCAGCAGCTTAGGCCCGGGACAGGGGAAGGGGCAGTTCTTC
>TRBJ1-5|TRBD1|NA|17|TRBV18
CASSRTGTGDGNQPQHF
TGTGCCAGCTCACGAACCGGGACAGGGGACGGCAATCAGCCCCAGCATTTT
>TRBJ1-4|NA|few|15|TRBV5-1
CASSFGSGNQEKLFF
TGCGCCAGCAGCTTTGGATCAGGGAATCAAGAAAAACTGTTTTTT
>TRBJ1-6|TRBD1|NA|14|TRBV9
CASSGDREGSPLHF
TGTGCCAGCAGCGGGGACAGGGAGGGTTCACCCCTCCACTTT
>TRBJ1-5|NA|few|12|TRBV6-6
CASSQEWRPQHF
TGTGCCAGCAGTCAGGAGTGGAGGCCCCAGCATTTT
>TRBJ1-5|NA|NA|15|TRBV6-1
CASSEAGNSNQPQHF
TGTGCCAGCAGTGAGGCGGGAAATAGCAATCAGCCCCAGCATTTT
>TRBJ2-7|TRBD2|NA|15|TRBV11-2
CASSLAPGGAYEQYF
TGTGCCAGCAGCTTAGCTCCGGGGGGAGCCTACGAGCAGTACTTC
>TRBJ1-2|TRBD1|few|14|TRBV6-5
CASRGTGGDYGYTF
TGTGCCAGCAGGGGGACAGGCGGGGACTATGGCTACACCTTC
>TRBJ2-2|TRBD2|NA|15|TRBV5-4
CASSSSGKNTGELFF
TGTGCCAGCAGCTCTAGCGGGAAGAACACCGGGGAGCTGTTTTTT
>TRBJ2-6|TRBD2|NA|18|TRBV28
CASRTSGGPDSGANVLTF
TGTGCCAGCAGGACTAGCGGGGGACCCGACTCTGGGGCCAACGTCCTGACTTTC
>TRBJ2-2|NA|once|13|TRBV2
CASSERQTGELFF
TGTGCCAGCAGTGAACGCCAGACCGGGGAGCTGTTTTTT
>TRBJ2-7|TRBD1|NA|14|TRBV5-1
CASSLGQGANKQYF
TGCGCCAGCAGCTTAGGACAGGGGGCGAATAAGCAGTACTTC
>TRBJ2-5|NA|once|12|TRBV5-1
CASRPAAETQYF
TGCGCCAGCAGACCAGCGGCAGAGACCCAGTACTTC
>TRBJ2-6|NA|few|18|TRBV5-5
CASSLRDLRREGANVLTF
TGTGCCAGCAGCCTTCGGGACTTAAGACGCGAGGGGGCCAACGTCCTGACTTTC
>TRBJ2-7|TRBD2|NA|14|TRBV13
CASSRSGSSYEQYF
TGTGCCAGCAGCCGCAGCGGGAGTTCCTACGAGCAGTACTTC
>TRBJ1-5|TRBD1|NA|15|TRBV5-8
CASRGRRTGGQPQHF
TGTGCCAGCAGGGGACGAAGGACAGGGGGTCAGCCCCAGCATTTT
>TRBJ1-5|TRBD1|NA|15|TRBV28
CASSFPQGARQPQHF
TGTGCCAGCAGTTTCCCCCAGGGGGCAAGGCAGCCCCAGCATTTT
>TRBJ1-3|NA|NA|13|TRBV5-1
CASSRGSGNTIYF
TGCGCCAGCAGTCGAGGATCTGGAAACACCATATATTTT
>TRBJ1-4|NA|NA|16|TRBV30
CAWTAGGRRGNEKLFF
TGTGCCTGGACCGCGGGGGGCCGACGAGGAAATGAAAAACTGTTTTTT
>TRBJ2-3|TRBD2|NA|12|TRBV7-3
CASSPAGGPLYF
TGTGCCAGCAGCCCTGCGGGGGGGCCCCTGTATTTT
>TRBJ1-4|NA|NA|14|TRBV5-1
CASSFSRGEEKLFF
TGCGCCAGCAGCTTTTCCCGGGGAGAAGAAAAACTGTTTTTT
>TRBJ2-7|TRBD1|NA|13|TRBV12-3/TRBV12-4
CASSSTGVDEQYF
TGTGCCAGCAGTTCGACAGGGGTAGACGAGCAGTACTTC
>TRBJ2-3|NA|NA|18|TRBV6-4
CASSEGGAGLSYQDTQYF
TGTGCCAGCAGTGAGGGTGGTGCAGGCCTTTCCTATCAGGATACGCAGTATTTT
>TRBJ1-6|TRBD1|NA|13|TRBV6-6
CASSRGGGSPLHF
TGTGCCAGCAGCCGAGGGGGCGGGTCACCCCTCCACTTT
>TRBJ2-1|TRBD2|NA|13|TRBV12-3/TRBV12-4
CASSSGGYNEQFF
TGTGCCAGCAGCTCGGGGGGGTACAATGAGCAGTTCTTC
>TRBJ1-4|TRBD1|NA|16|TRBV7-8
CASSRRTTGSNEKLFF
TGTGCCAGCAGCCGCCGAACGACAGGGTCAAATGAAAAACTGTTTTTT
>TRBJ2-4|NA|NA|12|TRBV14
CASSLQGNIQYF
TGTGCCAGCAGCCTGCAGGGGAACATTCAGTACTTC
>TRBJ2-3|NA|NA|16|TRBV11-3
CASSYIRSDFTDTQYF
TGTGCCAGCAGCTACATTAGATCTGACTTCACAGATACGCAGTATTTT
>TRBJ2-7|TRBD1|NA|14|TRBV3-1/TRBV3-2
CASSRGQGPYEQYF
TGTGCCAGCAGCCGGGGACAGGGCCCCTACGAGCAGTACTTC
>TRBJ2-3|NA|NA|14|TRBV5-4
CASSQHPSTDTQYF
TGTGCCAGCAGCCAACATCCTAGCACAGATACGCAGTATTTT
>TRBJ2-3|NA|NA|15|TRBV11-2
CASSLYRTRADTQYF
TGTGCCAGCAGCTTATACCGGACGCGGGCAGATACGCAGTATTTT
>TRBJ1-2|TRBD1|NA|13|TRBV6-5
CASSRGQNYGYTF
TGTGCCAGCAGCAGGGGACAGAACTATGGCTACACCTTC
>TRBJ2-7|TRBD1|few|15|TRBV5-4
CASSLVTGAPYEQYF
TGTGCCAGCAGCTTGGTGACAGGGGCGCCCTACGAGCAGTACTTC
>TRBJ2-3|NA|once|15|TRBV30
CAWSPSVLASDTQYF
TGTGCCTGGAGTCCCTCAGTCCTGGCTTCGGATACGCAGTATTTT
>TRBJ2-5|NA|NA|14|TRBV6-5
CASSYRADQETQYF
TGTGCCAGCAGTTACAGAGCGGACCAAGAGACCCAGTACTTC